What follows describes a single T cell receptor beta chain. Its specificity is not known. In germline, CDR1 is SGHTA, CDR2 FQGTGA. The CDR3 totals 15 residues. The J segment lost 3 bases and the V segment lost 4 bases, leaving 6 bases of the junction unmatched. Produced via immunoSEQ multiplex PCR; TCRdb's table is partial and in-frame only. This sample has about 50,000 clones, with about 92% found just once. This sample is part of a study of lymphopenia after photon versus proton radiotherapy. Whole-study results and caveats: After the lymphocyte nadir, photon-treated repertoires showed oligoclonal expansion, especially of CD8+ Temra cells. Post-nadir TCR diversity decline inversely tracked overall survival among those who died. Photon-treated patients lost naive T cells and TCR diversity; proton-treated stayed stable. Only patients who died were analyzed for survival; proton advantage is unproven.

The sample in question was peripheral blood, obtained from a patient treated with photon-based radiotherapy. The chain links TRBV7-3 to TRBJ2-3, with 8 nucleotides matching TRBD2. The clonotype comes from a woman between 40 and 50 years old with cholangiocarcinoma. The CDR3 reads CASSSLAGTTDTQYF. Written as DNA, the CDR3 is TGTGCCAGCAGCTCCCTAGCGGGTACTACAGATACGCAGTATTTT.